Reported below is one T cell receptor beta chain. This clonotype has a count of ten or more. Its antigen remains undetermined. Base quality data are lacking; no much larger clone is found one base away. The CDR3 goes from the cysteine to the phenylalanine over 15 residues. Only the CDR3 region is kept as DNA, spanning 45 bases read in frame from base 1. Trimming takes 3 bases from V and 5 bases from J, and the germline ends sit 15 bases apart. CDR1 is given as SGHRS and CDR2 as YFSETQ, both from the germline V gene. Sequencing was carried out with an Illumina HiSeq 2500. Quantitative 5'-RACE with molecular barcodes was used to prepare TCR beta libraries. The original pipeline was this. To identify disease-linked TCR variants, a new computational method was used, one built on a probabilistic model of VDJ rearrangement. TCRdb cleaned the public reads at Q25 with fastp, built clones with MiXCR and kept in-frame beta chains. Identical CDR3 protein sequences are pooled into one entry, listed with their most common genes and DNA. The V and J calls were determined by TCRdb, not by the authors. The sample table holds under 250,000 distinct CDR3 sequences, of which over 7% were seen once. The top ten clones comprise 4.8% of the sample.

The sample belongs to a study of CD8 T cells in ankylosing spondylitis (dated by TCRdb to about 2017). Looking at the study overall: To find TCR variants linked to disease, the study profiled T cell receptor beta repertoires in ankylosing spondylitis patients and healthy donors. The full study cohort was made up of about 25 ankylosing spondylitis patients and more than 90 healthy donors. Peripheral blood was sampled, and synovial fluid was additionally collected from ankylosing spondylitis patients.

What the authors observed across the whole study: The disease-linked clones showed a CD8+ phenotype and occurred at relatively low frequencies in peripheral blood. Some of the motif variants had been reported before in the synovial fluid and blood of reactive arthritis patients, a finding that suggests common disease-initiation mechanisms. Blood from ankylosing spondylitis patients appeared to be characterized by a TCR beta motif made up of under ten highly homologous amino acid variants. According to the report, matched synovial fluid samples from ankylosing spondylitis patients were significantly enriched for the disease-linked clones.

The sequenced material came from blood, either unsorted or a sorted T cell fraction (not recorded which). Recombination joined TRBV5-1 with TRBJ2-1; TRBD1 is a weak D gene call, 6 bases matching. This TCR was sampled from a female donor with ankylosing spondylitis or in good health (not recorded which). The sequenced DNA: TGCGCCAGCAGCTCCCTAGGGGGTGGGGACAATGAGCAGTTCTTC. Translated, this gives CASSSLGGGDNEQFF.